This passage covers 27 T cell receptor beta chains from one sample sequenced in a study of shared clonotypes between healthy human individuals. Sequencing used immunoSEQ multiplex PCR; TCRdb keeps in-frame clones, though not all of them. The table includes some 2.1 million clones, roughly 93% detected once. The naive CD8 fraction comprised CD45RO-negative cells positively selected for CCR7 and excluded terminally differentiated effector memory CD45RA+ cells. Material: naive CD8+ T cells from PBMCs. The receptor set was obtained from a man aged 18 to 35 in good health. Some clones in this sample may be carry-over from other donors' samples.

The rearrangement links TRBV5-1 to TRBJ2-1, with 7 bases identical to TRBD2. The V gene end was trimmed by 0 bases and the J gene end by 4 bases; junction bases not matched to a gene: 7. CDR1 and CDR2 from the germline V gene are SGHRS and YFSETQ. The CDR3 length is 16 residues. CDR3 loop: CASSLDQRDGYNEQFF. CDR3 nucleotide sequence: TGCGCCAGCAGCTTGGATCAGCGGGACGGTTACAATGAGCAGTTCTTC.

The chain carries TRBV5-6 and TRBJ1-2, with TRBD1 matching 7 bases. V was pared by 0 bases and J by 7 bases, with 6 bases of the junction left unmatched. Per germline, CDR1 SGHDT and CDR2 YYEEEE. CDR3 size: 14 residues. CDR3 loop: CASSLGQGFAGYTF. CDR3 DNA sequence: TGTGCCAGCAGCTTGGGACAGGGATTCGCTGGCTACACCTTC.

CDR3 sequence reads: CASSVVPLPGSLNYGYTF. The CDR3 coding sequence is TGTGCCAGCAGCGTAGTTCCTCTCCCAGGGAGCCTTAACTATGGCTACACCTTC. The gene calls are TRBV9 and TRBJ1-2; a weak D match, TRBD1 (5 bases). Deletions cut 0 bases from V and 1 base from J, with 19 bases between. Germline V lookup: CDR1 SGDLS, CDR2 YYNGEE. This CDR3 is 18 amino acids long.

This clone was seen just once. The rearrangement links TRBV16 to TRBJ2-7, with TRBD1 identical over 8 bases. Losses at the gene ends were 2 bases for V and 0 bases for J; bases not matched to a gene: 3. CDR1 KGHSY and CDR2 FQNENV come from the germline V gene. The CDR3 covers 15 residues. CDR3 coding DNA: TGTGCCAGCAGCCAAGGTACAGGGGGCTCCTACGAGCAGTACTTC. It codes for CASSQGTGGSYEQYF.

V is TRBV14 and J is TRBJ2-3; no clear D. This CDR3 comprises 13 residues. V lost 3 bases, J lost 5 bases, and 9 bases lay in between. Per germline, CDR1 SGHDN and CDR2 FVKESK. In DNA form, the CDR3 reads TGTGCCAGCAGCCAGACTCGGCGAGATACGCAGTATTTT. Translation: CASSQTRRDTQYF.

The chain combines TRBV6-5 with TRBJ2-1, with a tentative D call TRBD2 (6 bases). Germline CDR1 MNHEY, CDR2 SVGAGI. The V gene lost 2 bases and the J gene lost 6 bases, with 8 bases spanning the gap. The CDR3 spans 13 residues. CDR3 in amino acids: CASSYAGTNEQFF. CDR3 in DNA: TGTGCCAGCAGTTACGCGGGGACCAATGAGCAGTTCTTC.

The CDR3 reads CASSLTGGEQFF. The CDR3, as DNA: TGTGCCAGCAGCTTAACGGGCGGTGAGCAGTTCTTC. The chain recombines TRBV7-3 with TRBJ2-1; D uncertain. Germline lookup yields CDR1 SGHTA and CDR2 FQGTGA. The germline V and J ends were trimmed by 0 bases and 9 bases, with 6 bases remaining between them. This CDR3 comprises 12 residues.

The table lists this clone with a few counts. This chain uses TRBV27 with TRBJ1-1; D unclear. CDR1 and CDR2 from the germline V gene are MNHEY and SMNVEV (reference sequence). V was shortened by 2 bases and J by 6 bases, with 13 bases between the two germline ends. This CDR3 has 14 residues. The CDR3 here is CASSLILGAAEAFF. The CDR3 DNA is TGTGCCAGCAGTTTAATACTAGGTGCGGCTGAAGCTTTCTTT.

The rearrangement joins TRBV29-1 to TRBJ2-2, with D hard to call. There are 12 residues in the CDR3. Germline-derived CDR1 and CDR2 are SQVTM and ANQGSEA. Trimming shortened V by 5 bases and J by 1 base, and 5 bases separated the two germline ends. The CDR3 spells CSVWMNTGELFF. Written as DNA, the CDR3 is TGCAGCGTTTGGATGAACACCGGGGAGCTGTTTTTT.

The chain is built from TRBV11-3 and TRBJ2-1; 12 nucleotides match TRBD2. The ends lost 5 bases at V and 2 bases at J; junction bases unmatched: 4. From germline, CDR1 is SGHNT and CDR2 YENEEA. This CDR3 has 16 amino acids. DNA of the CDR3: TGTGCCAGCAGCGAGAGGACTAGCGGGGCCTACAATGAGCAGTTCTTC. The encoded protein is CASSERTSGAYNEQFF. The full variable domain, its missing parts supplied by reference TRBV11-3 and TRBJ2-1, is EAGVVQSPRYKIIEKKQPVAFWCNPISGHNTLYWYLQNLGQGPELLIRYENEEAVDDSQLPKDRFSAERLKGVDSTLKIQPAELGDSAVYLCASSERTSGAYNEQFFGPGTRLTVL.

This chain connects TRBV15 to TRBJ2-7; 8 bases align to TRBD1. Germline V gene lookup returns CDR1 LNHNV and CDR2 YYDKDF (reference sequence). This CDR3 spans 15 amino acids. J was trimmed by 5 bases and V by 8 bases; bases with no gene match: 14. CDR3 region: CATRDRKTLFHEQYF. In DNA form, the CDR3 reads TGTGCCACCCGGGACAGGAAGACCCTCTTCCACGAGCAGTACTTC.

V usage is TRBV4-3 and J usage is TRBJ1-2, with 10 bases that match TRBD1. This CDR3 is 19 amino acids long. CDR1 and CDR2 (germline): LGHNA, YSLEER. J was trimmed by 5 bases and V by 3 bases; bases with no gene match: 18. The CDR3 nucleotides read TGCGCCAGCAGCCAGTCCCAAAGCTTAAAGGACAGGGGGTTTTATGGCTACACCTTC. As protein: CASSQSQSLKDRGFYGYTF.

V is TRBV28 and J is TRBJ2-7; D may match TRBD1 or TRBD2 (5 bases each). This CDR3 comprises 14 residues. CDR1 and CDR2 (germline): MDHEN, SYDVKM. Trimming took off 5 bases at V and 7 bases at J, with 18 bases between the two ends. The CDR3 DNA reads as TGTGCCAGCAGTCCCTGGATCGGGGCCGGTGAGCAGTACTTC. Protein: CASSPWIGAGEQYF.

This clone has just a few counts. The J gene is TRBJ1-5, the V gene TRBV25-1; TRBD1 agrees at 7 bases. Losses at the gene ends were 7 bases for V and 5 bases for J; bases not matched to a gene: 5. Germline V gives CDR1 MGHDK, CDR2 SYGVNS. CDR3 size: 13 residues. The CDR3 sequence: CASNYRGHQPQHF. CDR3 bases: TGTGCCAGCAATTACAGGGGACATCAGCCCCAGCATTTT.

The CDR3 bases are TGTGCCACGCGGACAGGGCTATCCGGGGAGCTGTTTTTT. Translated: CATRTGLSGELFF. The V call is TRBV19, the J call TRBJ2-2; 8 bases match TRBD1. Germline CDR1 reads LNHDA; CDR2 reads SQIVND (reference sequence). This CDR3 contains 13 residues. Trimming cost V 10 bases and J 6 bases; bases outside gene matches: 7.

This clone appeared once. The chain combines TRBV11-2 with TRBJ2-3, with TRBD1 matching 7 bases. The CDR3 sequence is 15 residues long. Germline-derived CDR1 and CDR2 are SGHAT and FQNNGV. The ends lost 3 bases at V and 4 bases at J; junction bases unmatched: 7. The DNA of the CDR3 is TGTGCCAGCAGCTTCCTGAGGCAGGGGGCAGATACGCAGTATTTT. Translated, it gives CASSFLRQGADTQYF.

The rearrangement links TRBV7-6 to TRBJ2-5; 13 positions match TRBD2. Unmatched junction bases numbered 6, after V lost 4 bases and J lost 4 bases. This CDR3 comprises 16 residues. Germline V gene data show CDR1 as SGHVS and CDR2 as FNYEAQ. The CDR3 DNA is TGTGCCAGCAGCTCCTGGACTAGCGGGAGAAGAGAGACCCAGTACTTC. Translating gives CASSSWTSGRRETQYF.

This clone was observed a single time. The chain is built from TRBV7-6 and TRBJ2-1, with D hard to call. The CDR3 has 14 residues. Trimming cost V 5 bases and J 2 bases, with 10 bases left between them. Germline CDR1 SGHVS, CDR2 FNYEAQ. CDR3 coding DNA: TGTGCCAGCAGCCTATCGGGCCCCTACAATGAGCAGTTCTTC. This translates into CASSLSGPYNEQFF. The whole variable domain, filled in from reference TRBV7-6 and TRBJ2-1, reads GAGVSQSPRYKVTKRGQDVALRCDPISGHVSLYWYRQALGQGPEFLTYFNYEAQQDKSGLPNDRFSAERPEGSISTLTIQRTEQRDSAMYRCASSLSGPYNEQFFGPGTRLTVL.

The rearrangement joins TRBV7-3 to TRBJ2-5, with a tentative D call TRBD2 (5 bases). The CDR3 runs to 15 residues. V was clipped by 5 bases and J by 2 bases, with 15 bases between them. CDR1 and CDR2 (germline): SGHTA, FQGTGA. The CDR3 nucleotides are TGTGCCAGCAGCCCCGGGGTAGCCGGGCAAGAGACCCAGTACTTC. As protein: CASSPGVAGQETQYF.

About this clone: Other DNA sequences in this sample translate to the same CDR3. The gene calls are TRBV14 and TRBJ1-1; D call uncertain. Germline loops: CDR1 SGHDN, CDR2 FVKESK. With 4 bases removed from V and 2 bases from J, the gap between germline ends came to 11 bases. The CDR3 sequence is 14 residues long. The CDR3 sequence: CASSPRWGNTEAFF. The DNA of the CDR3 is TGTGCCAGCAGCCCTAGGTGGGGTAACACTGAAGCTTTCTTT.

V and J are TRBV4-3 and TRBJ1-2; D remains unclear. This CDR3 region has 17 residues. Trimming removed 0 bases at V and 4 bases at J, with 18 bases between. Germline V gene sequence: CDR1 LGHNA, CDR2 YSLEER. DNA for the CDR3: TGCGCCAGCAGCCAAGAACGCTCTTTAGACAACCCCTATGGCTACACCTTC. It yields the protein CASSQERSLDNPYGYTF.

This chain uses TRBV11-1 with TRBJ2-7; TRBD2 matches 12 bases. This CDR3 comprises 15 residues. Looked up from germline, CDR1 is SGHAT and CDR2 is FQDESV (reference sequence). The J segment lost 3 bases and the V segment lost 5 bases, leaving 5 bases of the junction unmatched. CDR3 sequence (DNA): TGTGCCAGCAGCCCTGGACTAGCGGGGAACTACGAGCAGTACTTC. Translation: CASSPGLAGNYEQYF.

For this clone: Just one base apart from a much larger clone, this may be a read error. Other nucleotide sequences in the sample specify the same CDR3. The rearrangement joins TRBV27 to TRBJ1-1; no firm D call. Germline V gene lookup returns CDR1 MNHEY and CDR2 SMNVEV (reference sequence). The ends were cut back, 5 bases at V and 1 base at J, with 5 bases in the middle. This CDR3 comprises 12 residues. The CDR3 nucleotides are TGTGCCAGCAGTCTAGGGAACACTGAAGCTTTCTTT. Translation gives CASSLGNTEAFF.

V gene TRBV5-6 combines with J gene TRBJ2-7; D remains ambiguous. V was cut by 0 bases and J by 0 bases, with 7 bases left in between. Germline CDR1 reads SGHDT; CDR2 reads YYEEEE. The length of the CDR3 is 14 residues. In nucleotides, the CDR3 is TGTGCCAGCAGCTTGGTTCAGAGCTCCTACGAGCAGTACTTC. It is translated as CASSLVQSSYEQYF.

As DNA, the CDR3 is TGTGCCAGCAGTTTATCGTCCCAGGGGGCATTCTACGAGCAGTACTTC. It yields the protein CASSLSSQGAFYEQYF. The chain links TRBV27 to TRBJ2-7, with 8 positions matching TRBD1. The germline gives CDR1 MNHEY, CDR2 SMNVEV (reference sequence). Unmatched junction bases numbered 7, after V lost 0 bases and J lost 3 bases. The length of the CDR3 is 16 residues.

The chain recombines TRBV7-6 with TRBJ2-5, with 10 bases lining up with TRBD2. The junction had 11 bases not matched to a gene; V was cut back by 2 bases and J by 5 bases. Germline-derived CDR1 and CDR2 are SGHVS and FNYEAQ. The CDR3 is 17 amino acids. In DNA, the CDR3 is TGTGCCAGCAGCTTATTGTTCCTAGCGGGAGAGGGGGAGACCCAGTACTTC. Translated: CASSLLFLAGEGETQYF.

The CDR3 region has the DNA TGTGCCAGCAGCTTAGGGGACAACTCCTACAATGAGCAGTTCTTC. Its protein is CASSLGDNSYNEQFF. This rearrangement joins TRBV7-7 to TRBJ2-1; D might be TRBD1 (6 bases). Germline CDR1 is SSHAT and CDR2 is FNYEAQ (reference sequence). Trimming left V 1 base short and J 0 bases short, with 7 bases between. This CDR3 region has 15 residues.